This T cell receptor (beta chain) was observed in a study of T-cell reconstitution after alpha-beta-depleted transplantation in children. This clonotype appeared a few times. Germline V gives CDR1 SEHNR, CDR2 FQNEAQ (reference sequence). V lost 2 bases and J 0 bases, leaving 23 bases between the germline ends. The CDR3 consists of 21 residues. It was with unique molecular identifiers that the TCRbeta library was prepared. TCRdb reanalysed the PCR reads using MiXCR and keeps one entry per CDR3 protein. The table lists about 500,000 distinct CDR3 sequences, approximately 32% of them singletons, with 2% to 2.5% in the top ten.

This TCR was sampled from a human donor who donated a stem cell graft to a child with aplastic anemia. This specimen consisted of PBMCs from the stem cell graft donor, obtained from the stem cell graft. The V call is TRBV7-9, the J call TRBJ2-6; D is unclear. The DNA for the CDR3 is TGTGCCAGCAGCTTACTCCCCTTTCCTTCGTCCTTTATCTCTGGGGCCAACGTCCTGACTTTC. Translating gives CASSLLPFPSSFISGANVLTF.